This T cell receptor (beta chain) originates from a study of T cell changes during pregnancy in multiple sclerosis. Sequencing was performed with immunoSEQ multiplex PCR; in TCRdb, only in-frame clones are kept and a portion is missing. The profile shows about 70,000 clones, around 92% of them singletons. V was shortened by 5 bases and J by 6 bases, with 16 bases between the two germline ends. The CDR3 runs 14 residues. Germline V gene lookup returns CDR1 MNHNS and CDR2 SASEGT. The chain carries TRBV6-1 and TRBJ1-2; D is perhaps TRBD1 (5 bases). This specimen consisted of peripheral blood, obtained in the first trimester of pregnancy. The TCR was taken from a female donor with multiple sclerosis, enrolled in a pregnancy study. The CDR3 here is CASSIRRGEDGYTF. Written as DNA, the CDR3 is TGTGCCAGCAGTATCAGAAGGGGTGAGGATGGCTACACCTTC.